The 15 T cell receptor beta chains given below trace back to one sample, sequenced in a study of blood T cell repertoires in COVID-19 (dated by TCRdb to about 2020). The library was made by the immunoSEQ multiplex PCR assay. TCRdb re-hosts the immuneACCESS table, in-frame sequences only. Its copies lack some clones; in the studies checked, an unresolved V gene accounts for under half of them, and the cause for the rest is not known. The sample table contains roughly 210,000 clones; only one count was recorded for around 86% of them. The top ten clones comprise approximately 7.3% of the sample. Specimen: PBMCs or T cells enriched from blood (not recorded which). The receptor source for this set is a man aged 25-45 years in a cohort exposed to, infected with or recovered from COVID-19 (not recorded which).

This clone was found once. This chain uses TRBV4-2 with TRBJ1-1; D not certain. CDR3 length equals 11 residues. Germline CDR1 is LGHNA and CDR2 is YNFKEQ. The V end was cut by 1 base, the J end by 9 bases, with 6 bases between. The CDR3 DNA follows: TGTGCCAGCAGCCAAGGTAATAAAGCTTTCTTT. Translating gives CASSQGNKAFF.

The rearrangement uses TRBV9 and TRBJ2-5; possible D gene TRBD2, 5 bases. V dropped 4 bases and J dropped 3 bases, with 16 bases sitting between them. Germline values: CDR1 SGDLS, CDR2 YYNGEE. This CDR3 is 15 amino acids long. DNA of the CDR3: TGTGCCAGCAGCCCTCGACCGGACGGGGAAGAGACCCAGTACTTC. Encoded protein: CASSPRPDGEETQYF.

The genes are TRBV4-1 and TRBJ2-7; maybe TRBD2 (5 bases). The ends were cut back, 0 bases at V and 0 bases at J, with 15 bases in the middle. The CDR3 is 17 residues long. The germline gives CDR1 MGHRA, CDR2 YSYEKL. The CDR3 DNA sequence: TGCGCCAGCAGCCAAGATGTTGAGCGGACGATCTCCTACGAGCAGTACTTC. Amino acids: CASSQDVERTISYEQYF.

The chain recombines TRBV7-6 with TRBJ1-1, with D unclear. V shed 5 bases and J shed 1 base, with 14 bases lying between them. Germline V gene lookup returns CDR1 SGHVS and CDR2 FNYEAQ. The CDR3 extends over 15 amino acids. The DNA for the CDR3 is TGTGCCAGCAGCCCGTCCCTTGCGAAGAACACTGAAGCTTTCTTT. It is translated as CASSPSLAKNTEAFF.

This chain joins TRBV2 and TRBJ2-1, with 10 bases lining up with TRBD2. The CDR3 runs to 14 residues. The ends lost 11 bases at V and 5 bases at J; junction bases unmatched: 9. Per the germline V gene, CDR1 is SNHLY and CDR2 is FYNNEI. In DNA form, the CDR3 reads TGTGCCGGAGTGGCGGGACTAGCGAACAATGAGCAGTTCTTC. Translated, it gives CAGVAGLANNEQFF. Based on the CDR3 plus reference TRBV2 and TRBJ2-1, the full variable domain is EPEVTQTPSHQVTQMGQEVILRCVPISNHLYFYWYRQILGQKVEFLVSFYNNEISEKSEIFDDQFSVERPDGSNFTLKIRSTKLEDSAMYFCAGVAGLANNEQFFGPGTRLTVL.

This chain connects TRBV9 to TRBJ1-2; 8 bases match TRBD1. The V and J ends lost 3 bases and 2 bases, in that order; junction bases with no gene match: 6. This CDR3 spans 15 amino acids. Germline V gene data show CDR1 as SGDLS and CDR2 as YYNGEE. This chain's CDR3 is CASSGQGARNYGYTF. The CDR3 DNA sequence: TGTGCCAGCAGCGGGCAGGGGGCGCGAAACTATGGCTACACCTTC.

The chain recombines TRBV7-8 with TRBJ2-1, with D perhaps TRBD2 (7 bases). Trimming left V 1 base short and J 9 bases short, with 19 bases between. The CDR3 sequence is 16 residues long. CDR1 and CDR2 (germline): SGHVS, FQNEAQ. DNA of the CDR3: TGTGCCAGCAGCTTAGACATACTCGGTAGGGGGGGTGAGCAGTTCTTC. Translation gives CASSLDILGRGGEQFF.

The chain employs TRBV29-1 and TRBJ2-7; TRBD1 matches 10 bases. Germline CDR1 SQVTM, CDR2 ANQGSEA. The CDR3 runs to 15 residues. J was trimmed by 2 bases and V by 5 bases; bases with no gene match: 9. CDR3 in amino acids: CSVIDRGRRAYEQYF. The CDR3 coding sequence is TGCAGCGTTATAGACAGGGGGCGCAGAGCCTACGAGCAGTACTTC.

V is TRBV27 and J is TRBJ1-5; possible D gene TRBD1, 5 bases. Germline V lookup: CDR1 MNHEY, CDR2 SMNVEV (reference sequence). V lost 0 bases and J 3 bases, leaving 9 bases between the germline ends. This CDR3 contains 15 residues. In DNA form, the CDR3 reads TGTGCCAGCAGTTTATCGGGGCCTCTCAATCAGCCCCAGCATTTT. The encoded protein is CASSLSGPLNQPQHF.

This clone appeared a single time. The rearrangement links TRBV6-4 to TRBJ1-6; 7 bases agree with TRBD1. This CDR3 is built from 14 residues. The germline V gene encodes CDR1 MRHNA and CDR2 SNTAGT. Trimming cost V 3 bases and J 8 bases; bases outside gene matches: 4. DNA of the CDR3: TGTGCCAGCAGTGAAGGGGGCGCGGATTCACCCCTCCACTTT. Encoded protein: CASSEGGADSPLHF.

J is TRBJ1-2 and V is TRBV9; 7 positions match TRBD1. The CDR3 contains 14 residues. Per the germline V gene, CDR1 is SGDLS and CDR2 is YYNGEE. V lost 4 bases, J lost 4 bases, and 7 bases stayed unmatched. The CDR3 reads CASSPGQTLYGYTF. CDR3 bases: TGTGCCAGCAGCCCGGGACAGACTCTCTATGGCTACACCTTC. The whole variable domain, remainder taken from reference TRBV9 and TRBJ1-2, is DSGVTQTPKHLITATGQRVTLRCSPRSGDLSVYWYQQSLDQGLQFLIQYYNGEERAKGNILERFSAQQFPDLHSELNLSSLELGDSALYFCASSPGQTLYGYTFGSGTRLTVV.

V and J are TRBV14 and TRBJ1-1; 8 nucleotides line up with TRBD1. The CDR3 runs 15 residues. Looked up from germline, CDR1 is SGHDN and CDR2 is FVKESK. Unmatched junction bases numbered 5, after V lost 2 bases and J lost 3 bases. The CDR3 nucleotides are TGTGCCAGCAGCCAACCCAGGGGGCCCTACACTGAAGCTTTCTTT. It is translated as CASSQPRGPYTEAFF.

The table lists this clone with a few counts. V and J are TRBV3-1 (or the pseudogene TRBV3-2) and TRBJ2-1, with a weak D call TRBD2 (5 bases). Per the germline V gene, CDR1 is LGHDT and CDR2 is YNNKEL (reference sequence). Between the trimmed V and J ends, which lost 4 bases and 2 bases, there was a span of 12 bases. The CDR3 is 15 residues long. The DNA for the CDR3 is TGTGCCAGCAGCCTCGGGAAGAGTACCTACAATGAGCAGTTCTTC. As protein: CASSLGKSTYNEQFF.

The CDR3 nucleotides are TGCAGCGTCGGAGAGACCCAGTACTTC. Amino acids: CSVGETQYF. The chain employs TRBV29-1 and TRBJ2-5; D not resolved. Between the trimmed V and J ends, which lost 6 bases and 4 bases, there was a span of 3 bases. From germline, CDR1 is SQVTM and CDR2 ANQGSEA. The CDR3 is 9 amino acids.

The rearrangement joins TRBV9 to TRBJ2-7, with D maybe TRBD2 (6 bases). CDR3 size: 17 residues. The germline V and J ends were trimmed by 5 bases and 3 bases, with 24 bases remaining between them. Germline CDR1 and CDR2: SGDLS and YYNGEE. CDR3 protein: CASRLPGRPRGRYEQYF. The CDR3 nucleotides read TGTGCCAGCAGACTACCGGGGAGGCCCCGGGGCCGCTACGAGCAGTACTTC.